A single T cell receptor beta chain is shown here with its context. Antigen: not known. The source of the sample is a study of monozygotic twins with inflammatory bowel disease. CDR1 is SGDLS and CDR2 is YYNGEE in the germline V gene. The CDR3 is 15 amino acids. Study observations and caveats: No difference was seen in repertoire similarity between concordant and discordant twins, possibly from limited power.

Incorporation of UMIs carrying a 6-nucleotide sample barcode was performed by template switching. With the 5' RACE reads reprocessed, TCRdb shows one record per CDR3 protein and no DNA. The sample's table shows about 380,000 distinct CDR3 sequences. The V call is TRBV9, the J call TRBJ2-1; TCRdb's D gene call, TRBD1, goes unchecked for lack of DNA. The origin of this receptor is a human donor with ulcerative colitis or Crohn's disease, or a healthy co-twin of an affected twin (not recorded which). The sequenced material came from blood. CDR3 protein: CASSVDGQPGHEQFF.